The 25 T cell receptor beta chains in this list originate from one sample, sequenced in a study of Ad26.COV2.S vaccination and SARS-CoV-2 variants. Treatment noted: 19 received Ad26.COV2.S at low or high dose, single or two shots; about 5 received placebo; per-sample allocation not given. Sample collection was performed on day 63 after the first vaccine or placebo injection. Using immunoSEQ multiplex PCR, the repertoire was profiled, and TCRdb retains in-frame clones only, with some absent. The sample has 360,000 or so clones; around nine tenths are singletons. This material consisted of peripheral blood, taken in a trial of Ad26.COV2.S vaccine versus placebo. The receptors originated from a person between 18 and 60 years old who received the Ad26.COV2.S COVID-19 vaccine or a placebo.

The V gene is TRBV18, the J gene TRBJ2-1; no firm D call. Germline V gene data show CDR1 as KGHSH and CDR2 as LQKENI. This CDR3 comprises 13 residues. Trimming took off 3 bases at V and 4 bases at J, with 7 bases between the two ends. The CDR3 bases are TGTGCCAGCTCACCCAACACATACAATGAGCAGTTCTTC. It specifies CASSPNTYNEQFF.

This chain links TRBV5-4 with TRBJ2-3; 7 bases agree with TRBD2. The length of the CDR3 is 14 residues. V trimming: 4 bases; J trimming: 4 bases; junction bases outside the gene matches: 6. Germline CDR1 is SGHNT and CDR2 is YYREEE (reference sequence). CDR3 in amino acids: CASSLGGFPDTQYF. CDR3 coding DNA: TGTGCCAGCAGCCTGGGAGGGTTCCCAGATACGCAGTATTTT.

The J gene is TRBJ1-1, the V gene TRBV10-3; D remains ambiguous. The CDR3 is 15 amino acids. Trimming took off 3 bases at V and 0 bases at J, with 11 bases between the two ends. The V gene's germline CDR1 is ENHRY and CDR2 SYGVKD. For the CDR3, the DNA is TGTGCCATCAGTGACCCCGGCCGGATGAACACTGAAGCTTTCTTT. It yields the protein CAISDPGRMNTEAFF.

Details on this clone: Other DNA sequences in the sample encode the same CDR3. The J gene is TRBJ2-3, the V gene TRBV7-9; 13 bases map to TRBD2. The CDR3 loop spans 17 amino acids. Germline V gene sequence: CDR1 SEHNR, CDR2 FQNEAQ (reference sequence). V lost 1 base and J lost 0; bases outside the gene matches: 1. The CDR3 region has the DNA TGTGCCAGCAGCTTAGGGGGACTAGCGGGGAGCACAGATACGCAGTATTTT. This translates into CASSLGGLAGSTDTQYF. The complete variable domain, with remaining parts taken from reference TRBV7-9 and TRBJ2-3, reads DTGVSQNPRHKITKRGQNVTFRCDPISEHNRLYWYRQTLGQGPEFLTYFQNEAQLEKSRLLSDRFSAERPKGSFSTLEIQRTEQGDSAMYLCASSLGGLAGSTDTQYFGPGTRLTVL.

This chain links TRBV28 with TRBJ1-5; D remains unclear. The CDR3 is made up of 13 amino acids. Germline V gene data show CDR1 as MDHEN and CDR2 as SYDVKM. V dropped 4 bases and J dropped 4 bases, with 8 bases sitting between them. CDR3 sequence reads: CASSSSWNQPQHF. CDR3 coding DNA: TGTGCCAGCAGTTCTTCCTGGAATCAGCCCCAGCATTTT.

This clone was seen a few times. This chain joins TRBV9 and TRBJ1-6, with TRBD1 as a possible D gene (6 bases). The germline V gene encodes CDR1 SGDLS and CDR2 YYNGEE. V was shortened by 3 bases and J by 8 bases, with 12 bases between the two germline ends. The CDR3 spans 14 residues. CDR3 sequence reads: CASSGQVEDSPLHF. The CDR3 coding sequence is TGTGCCAGCAGCGGACAGGTGGAGGATTCACCCCTCCACTTT.

The CDR3 loop is CASSEGGQETQYF. The DNA for the CDR3 is TGTGCCAGCAGTGAGGGGGGGCAAGAGACCCAGTACTTC. This rearrangement joins TRBV2 to TRBJ2-5; the match to TRBD2 covers 7 bases. CDR3 length: 13 amino acids. The V gene's germline CDR1 is SNHLY and CDR2 FYNNEI. The J segment lost 2 bases and the V segment lost 3 bases, leaving 0 bases of the junction unmatched.

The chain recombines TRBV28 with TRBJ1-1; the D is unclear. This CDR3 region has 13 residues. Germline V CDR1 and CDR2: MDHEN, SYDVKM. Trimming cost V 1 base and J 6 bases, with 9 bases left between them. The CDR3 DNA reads TGTGCCAGCAGTTTATCGGGAGGTGCTGAAGCTTTCTTT. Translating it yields CASSLSGGAEAFF.

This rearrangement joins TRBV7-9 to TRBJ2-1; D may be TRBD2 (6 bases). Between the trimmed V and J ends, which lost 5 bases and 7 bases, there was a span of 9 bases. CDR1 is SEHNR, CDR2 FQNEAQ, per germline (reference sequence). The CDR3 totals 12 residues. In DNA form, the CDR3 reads TGTGCCAGCAGCATTAGCGGTAATGAGCAGTTCTTC. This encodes CASSISGNEQFF. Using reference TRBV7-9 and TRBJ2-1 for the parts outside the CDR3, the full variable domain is DTGVSQNPRHKITKRGQNVTFRCDPISEHNRLYWYRQTLGQGPEFLTYFQNEAQLEKSRLLSDRFSAERPKGSFSTLEIQRTEQGDSAMYLCASSISGNEQFFGPGTRLTVL.

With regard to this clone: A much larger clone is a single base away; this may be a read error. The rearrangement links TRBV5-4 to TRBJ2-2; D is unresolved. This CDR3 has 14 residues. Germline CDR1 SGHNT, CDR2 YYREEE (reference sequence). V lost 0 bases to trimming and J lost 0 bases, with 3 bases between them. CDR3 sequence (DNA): TGTGCCAGCAGCTTGGAAGCGAACACCGGGGAGCTGTTTTTT. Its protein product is CASSLEANTGELFF.

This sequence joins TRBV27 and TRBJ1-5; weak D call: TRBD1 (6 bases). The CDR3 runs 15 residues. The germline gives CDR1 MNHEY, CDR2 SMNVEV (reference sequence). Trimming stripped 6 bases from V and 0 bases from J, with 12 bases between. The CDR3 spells CASRLGQFSNQPQHF. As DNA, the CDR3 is TGTGCCAGCAGGTTAGGACAGTTTAGCAATCAGCCCCAGCATTTT.

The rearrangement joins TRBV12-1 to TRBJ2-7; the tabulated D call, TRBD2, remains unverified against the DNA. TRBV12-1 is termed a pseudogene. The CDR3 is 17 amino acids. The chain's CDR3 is CASSFKGTSGGSYEQYF. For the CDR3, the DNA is TGTGCCAGCAGCTTTAAAGGGACTAGCGGGGGTTCCTACGAGCAGTACTTC.

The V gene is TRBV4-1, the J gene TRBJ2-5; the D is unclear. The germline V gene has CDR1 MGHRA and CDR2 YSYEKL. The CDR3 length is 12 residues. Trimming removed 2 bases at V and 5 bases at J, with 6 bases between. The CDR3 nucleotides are TGCGCCAGCAGCCAACCTTTGGAGACCCAGTACTTC. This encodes CASSQPLETQYF.

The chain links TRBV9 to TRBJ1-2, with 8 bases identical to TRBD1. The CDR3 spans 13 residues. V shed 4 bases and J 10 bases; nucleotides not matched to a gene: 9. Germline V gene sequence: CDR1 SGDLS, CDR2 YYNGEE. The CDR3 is CASSPPGQVYYTF. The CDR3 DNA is TGTGCCAGCAGCCCCCCGGGACAGGTTTACTACACCTTC.

The CDR3, as DNA: TGTGCCAGCAGTGAATGGGTGGGAACAGGCAATCAGCCCCAGCATTTT. It codes for CASSEWVGTGNQPQHF. The chain links TRBV6-1 to TRBJ1-5; D unclear. The CDR3 has 16 residues. Germline assignment: CDR1 MNHNS and CDR2 SASEGT. Trimming shortened V by 2 bases and J by 2 bases, and 13 bases separated the two germline ends.

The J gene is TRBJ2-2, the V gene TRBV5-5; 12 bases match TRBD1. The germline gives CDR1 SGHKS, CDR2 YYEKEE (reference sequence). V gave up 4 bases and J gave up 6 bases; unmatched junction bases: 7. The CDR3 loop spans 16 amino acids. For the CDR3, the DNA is TGTGCCAGCAGCCCGCGGGACAGGGGGCACGCCGGGGAGCTGTTTTTT. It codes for CASSPRDRGHAGELFF.

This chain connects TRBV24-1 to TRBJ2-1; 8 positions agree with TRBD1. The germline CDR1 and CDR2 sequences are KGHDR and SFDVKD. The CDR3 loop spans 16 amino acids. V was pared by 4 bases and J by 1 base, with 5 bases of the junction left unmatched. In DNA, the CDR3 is TGTGCCACCAGTGACCCTGGACAGGGATCCTACAATGAGCAGTTCTTC. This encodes CATSDPGQGSYNEQFF.

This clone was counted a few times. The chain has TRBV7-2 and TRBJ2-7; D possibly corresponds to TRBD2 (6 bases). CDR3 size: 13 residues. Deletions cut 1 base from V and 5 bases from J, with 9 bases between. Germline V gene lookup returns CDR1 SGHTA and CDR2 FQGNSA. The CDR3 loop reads CASSLEAGNEQYF. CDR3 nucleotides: TGTGCCAGCAGCTTAGAAGCGGGTAACGAGCAGTACTTC.

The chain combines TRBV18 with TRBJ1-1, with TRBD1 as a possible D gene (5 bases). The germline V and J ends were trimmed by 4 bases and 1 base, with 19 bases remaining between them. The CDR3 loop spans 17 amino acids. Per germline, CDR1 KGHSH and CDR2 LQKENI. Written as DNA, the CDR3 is TGTGCCAGCTCACTTCGGCAGGGTGCGGCGAGGAACACTGAAGCTTTCTTT. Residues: CASSLRQGAARNTEAFF.

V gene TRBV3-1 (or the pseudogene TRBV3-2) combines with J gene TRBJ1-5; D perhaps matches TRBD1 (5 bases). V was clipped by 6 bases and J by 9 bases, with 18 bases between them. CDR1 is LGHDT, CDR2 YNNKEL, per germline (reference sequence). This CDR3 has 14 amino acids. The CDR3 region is CASRPTGPIPPQHF. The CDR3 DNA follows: TGTGCCAGCAGACCCACGGGGCCCATTCCGCCCCAGCATTTT.

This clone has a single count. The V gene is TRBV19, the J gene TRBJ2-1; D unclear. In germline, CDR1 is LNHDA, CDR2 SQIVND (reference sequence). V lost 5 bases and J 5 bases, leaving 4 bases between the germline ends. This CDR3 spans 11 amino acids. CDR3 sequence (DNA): TGTGCCAGTAGTTCCAACAATGAGCAGTTCTTC. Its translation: CASSSNNEQFF.

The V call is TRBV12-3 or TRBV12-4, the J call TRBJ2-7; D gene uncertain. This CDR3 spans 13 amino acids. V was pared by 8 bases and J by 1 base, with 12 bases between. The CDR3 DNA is TGTGCCAGCGGCCGTTCGGATTCCTACGAGCAGTACTTC. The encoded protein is CASGRSDSYEQYF.

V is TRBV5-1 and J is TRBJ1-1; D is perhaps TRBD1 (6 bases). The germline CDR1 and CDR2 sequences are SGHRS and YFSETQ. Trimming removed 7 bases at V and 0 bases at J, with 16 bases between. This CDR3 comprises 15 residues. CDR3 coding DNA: TGCGCCAGCGGTTCCGGGACATCCATGAACACTGAAGCTTTCTTT. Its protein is CASGSGTSMNTEAFF.

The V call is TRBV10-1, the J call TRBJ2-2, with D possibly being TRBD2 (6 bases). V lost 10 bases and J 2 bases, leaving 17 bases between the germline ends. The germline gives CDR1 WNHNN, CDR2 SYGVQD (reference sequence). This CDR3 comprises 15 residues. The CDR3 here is CATRHGTSNTGELFF. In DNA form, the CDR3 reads TGCGCCACCAGACACGGGACTTCTAACACCGGGGAGCTGTTTTTT.

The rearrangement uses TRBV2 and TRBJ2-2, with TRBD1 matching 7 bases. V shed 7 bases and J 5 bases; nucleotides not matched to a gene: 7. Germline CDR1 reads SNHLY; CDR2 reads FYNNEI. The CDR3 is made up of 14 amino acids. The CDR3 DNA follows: TGTGCCAGCATAGGGGACAGAGTTACCGGGGAGCTGTTTTTT. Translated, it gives CASIGDRVTGELFF.